Below, one T cell receptor (beta chain) is given with its context. From germline, CDR1 is WNHNN and CDR2 SYGVQD (reference sequence). The CDR3 spans 13 residues. V shed 7 bases and J shed 2 bases, with 11 bases lying between them. The sample originates from a study of blood T cell repertoires in COVID-19. In the source study's methods: Reference gene primer amplification yielded estimated nucleated cell counts. Measured with immunoSEQ multiplex PCR; TCRdb has only the in-frame clones, and not every one. Clone size and the V and J calls come from that table; the DNA yielded D and trimming. This table has around 140,000 clones, 82% appearing once.

The sequenced sample was peripheral blood. The chain carries TRBV10-1 and TRBJ1-1, with D perhaps TRBD1 (5 bases). This clonotype originated in a human donor with acute or convalescent COVID-19. The donor label of this sample is uncertain. The CDR3 bases are TGCGCCAGCAAGCAGGGCTTAAACACTGAAGCTTTCTTT. Its translation: CASKQGLNTEAFF.